This entry lists 4 T cell receptor beta chains sequenced from one sample in a study of blood T cell repertoires in COVID-19. Using immunoSEQ multiplex PCR, the repertoire was profiled, and TCRdb retains in-frame clones only, with some absent. The sample has around 150,000 clones; roughly four fifths are singletons. Material: PBMCs or T cells enriched from blood (not recorded which). These receptors all stem from a man aged 45-65 years who had recovered from COVID-19.

V gene TRBV2 combines with J gene TRBJ1-5; unclear D gene. This CDR3 region has 13 residues. CDR1 and CDR2 (germline): SNHLY, FYNNEI. V dropped 5 bases and J dropped 3 bases, with 8 bases sitting between them. CDR3: CASSPSVNQPQHF. The CDR3 DNA is TGTGCCAGCAGTCCCTCAGTCAATCAGCCCCAGCATTTT.

The chain couples TRBV7-9 to TRBJ1-2; TRBD1 might be the D (6 bases). The germline gives CDR1 SEHNR, CDR2 FQNEAQ (reference sequence). V lost 4 bases, J lost 2 bases, and 8 bases lay in between. This CDR3 has 13 residues. The CDR3 is CASSYGQNYGYTF. The CDR3 coding sequence is TGTGCCAGCAGCTACGGACAGAACTATGGCTACACCTTC.

J is TRBJ2-1 and V is TRBV28, with TRBD2 matching over 8 bases. J was trimmed by 4 bases and V by 6 bases; bases with no gene match: 8. There are 15 residues in the CDR3. Per germline, CDR1 MDHEN and CDR2 SYDVKM. The CDR3 here is CASRGAGEGYNEQFF. CDR3 coding DNA: TGTGCCAGCAGGGGAGCGGGAGAAGGGTACAATGAGCAGTTCTTC.

This clone was picked up one time. The chain joins TRBV28 to TRBJ1-2, with D possibly matching TRBD1 (6 bases). The ends were cut back, 8 bases at V and 6 bases at J, with 16 bases in the middle. Per germline, CDR1 MDHEN and CDR2 SYDVKM. This CDR3 is 13 amino acids long. This chain's CDR3 is CASGTGRGNGYTF. Here the CDR3 DNA reads TGTGCCAGCGGAACAGGGAGGGGCAATGGCTACACCTTC.